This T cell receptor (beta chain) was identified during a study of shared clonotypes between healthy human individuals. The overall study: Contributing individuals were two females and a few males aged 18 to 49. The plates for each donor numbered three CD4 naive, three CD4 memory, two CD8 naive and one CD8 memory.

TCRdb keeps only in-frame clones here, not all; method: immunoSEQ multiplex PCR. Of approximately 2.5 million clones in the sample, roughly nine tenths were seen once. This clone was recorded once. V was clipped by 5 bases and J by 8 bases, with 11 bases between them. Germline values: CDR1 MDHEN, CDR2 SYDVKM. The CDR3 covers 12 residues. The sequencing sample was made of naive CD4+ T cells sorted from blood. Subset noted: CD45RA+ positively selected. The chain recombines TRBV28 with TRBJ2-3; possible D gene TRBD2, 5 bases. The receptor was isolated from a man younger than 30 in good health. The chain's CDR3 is CASSPLGSTQYF. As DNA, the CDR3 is TGTGCCAGCAGTCCCTTAGGGAGTACGCAGTATTTT.